The next 26 T cell receptor beta chains were all read from a single sample in a study of identical twins. TCRdb called the 5' RACE reads again in MiXCR, with one record for every CDR3 protein. The repertoire holds some 730,000 distinct CDR3 sequences, 15% to 20% seen once, with around 13% in the top ten. The same sample was also used in a study of T cells expressing NK-cell markers.

Material for sequencing was PBMCs. The source is a young woman in good health.

There are a few counts of this clonotype. The CDR3 is CASSQGMGRTSGSHSYNEQFF. As DNA, the CDR3 is TGCGCCAGCAGCCAAGGGATGGGTAGGACTAGCGGTTCCCACTCCTACAATGAGCAGTTCTTC. The chain has TRBV4-1 and TRBJ2-1; the match to TRBD2 covers 10 bases. CDR1 is MGHRA, CDR2 YSYEKL, per germline. Trimming at V came to 1 base and at J to 0 bases, leaving 15 bases not matched to a gene. This CDR3 region has 21 residues.

V gene TRBV29-1 combines with J gene TRBJ2-7, with 15 positions matching TRBD2. The CDR3 runs 15 residues. Germline V gene sequence: CDR1 SQVTM, CDR2 ANQGSEA. V lost 6 bases to trimming and J lost 1 base; unmatched junction nucleotides: 4. The CDR3 sequence: CSVGTSGRMSYEQYF. CDR3 in DNA: TGCAGCGTCGGGACTAGCGGGAGGATGTCCTACGAGCAGTACTTC.

This clonotype was picked up many times. In DNA form, the CDR3 reads TGTGCCAGCAGTTTGCAACAGGGGGCCACTGAAGCTTTCTTT. Translated: CASSLQQGATEAFF. The gene calls are TRBV12-3 or TRBV12-4 and TRBJ1-1; TRBD1 matches at 9 bases. V shed 3 bases, J shed 4 bases, and the junction held 3 bases outside the gene matches. This CDR3 contains 14 residues.

The chain employs TRBV20-1 and TRBJ2-7; TRBD1 aligns across 7 bases. This CDR3 contains 11 residues. Germline CDR1 and CDR2: DFQATT and SNEGSKA (reference sequence). The ends lost 8 bases at V and 5 bases at J; junction bases unmatched: 6. In DNA form, the CDR3 reads TGCAGTCCTTTAGGGGGCCACGAGCAGTACTTC. It translates to CSPLGGHEQYF.

This chain links TRBV29-1 with TRBJ1-4; the match to TRBD1 covers 11 bases. With V trimmed by 6 bases and J by 3 bases, 9 bases remained unmatched. Germline CDR1 reads SQVTM; CDR2 reads ANQGSEA. The CDR3 runs 16 residues. The DNA for the CDR3 is TGCAGCGTGGACGGGACAGGGGGGGAGGCTAATGAAAAACTGTTTTTT. Amino acids: CSVDGTGGEANEKLFF.

The chain recombines TRBV24-1 with TRBJ2-6; TRBD1 might be the D (5 bases). CDR1 and CDR2 from the germline V gene are KGHDR and SFDVKD. Deletions cut 4 bases from V and 2 bases from J, with 8 bases between. The CDR3 runs to 15 residues. The CDR3 nucleotides are TGTGCCACCAGTGACAGGGTAGCTGGGGCCAACGTCCTGACTTTC. This sequence encodes CATSDRVAGANVLTF.

This clonotype has a handful of counts. V and J are TRBV12-3 or TRBV12-4 and TRBJ2-4, with a tentative D call TRBD2 (6 bases). This CDR3 is 15 amino acids long. The V end was cut by 5 bases, the J end by 8 bases, with 19 bases between. The CDR3 DNA follows: TGTGCCAGCAGTGCCGCGTGGGGGGTTGGATACATTCAGTACTTC. It specifies CASSAAWGVGYIQYF.

This chain connects TRBV18 to TRBJ1-2; D is unresolved. The CDR3 runs 13 residues. Per germline, CDR1 KGHSH and CDR2 LQKENI. The V end was cut by 3 bases, the J end by 8 bases, with 13 bases between. This chain's CDR3 is CASSPQWGGGYTF. As DNA, the CDR3 is TGTGCCAGCTCACCCCAATGGGGAGGAGGCTACACCTTC.

V usage is TRBV4-2 and J usage is TRBJ2-3; D tentatively reads TRBD1 or TRBD2 (5 bases each). Per germline, CDR1 LGHNA and CDR2 YNFKEQ. The CDR3 length is 16 residues. V gave up 3 bases and J gave up 5 bases, with 18 bases separating them. Here the CDR3 reads CASSQTTRDGGDTQYF. In DNA form, the CDR3 reads TGTGCCAGCAGCCAGACTACCCGGGACGGAGGAGATACGCAGTATTTT.

The chain couples TRBV20-1 to TRBJ1-6; TRBD1 matches at 11 bases. The V segment lost 6 bases and the J segment 6 bases; nucleotides outside the gene matches: 4. CDR3 size: 14 residues. CDR1 is DFQATT, CDR2 SNEGSKA, per germline (reference sequence). CDR3 coding DNA: TGCAGTGCCAGGACAGGGGGCCCTAATTCACCCCTCCACTTT. Its protein is CSARTGGPNSPLHF.

The chain recombines TRBV6-6 with TRBJ2-5, with D unresolved. Germline assignment: CDR1 MNHNY and CDR2 SVGAGI (reference sequence). CDR3 size: 13 residues. Deletions cut 1 base from V and 3 bases from J, with 6 bases between. CDR3 nucleotides: TGTGCCAGCAGTTACTACGCGGAAGAGACCCAGTACTTC. This encodes CASSYYAEETQYF.

The chain is built from TRBV12-3 or TRBV12-4 and TRBJ1-3; no definite D call. This CDR3 is 14 amino acids long. The V and J ends lost 0 bases and 0 bases respectively, with 3 bases between them. DNA for the CDR3: TGTGCCAGCAGTTTAGCGAACTCTGGAAACACCATATATTTT. This translates into CASSLANSGNTIYF.

This clonotype appeared once. V and J are TRBV29-1 and TRBJ2-4; D may be TRBD2 (6 bases). CDR3 size: 13 residues. The germline gives CDR1 SQVTM, CDR2 ANQGSEA. Trimming removed 4 bases at V and 6 bases at J, with 13 bases between. In DNA form, the CDR3 reads TGCAGCGTTGGACGGGGGACGGGAAACATTCAGTACTTC. Its protein product is CSVGRGTGNIQYF.

This clonotype appeared a few times. The V and J genes are TRBV4-1 and TRBJ2-3; 7 bases map to TRBD2. The CDR3 extends over 15 amino acids. Germline CDR1 MGHRA, CDR2 YSYEKL. Losses at the gene ends were 1 base for V and 4 bases for J; bases not matched to a gene: 5. In DNA, the CDR3 is TGCGCCAGCAGCCAAGTCGGGGGGAGGGCAGATACGCAGTATTTT. This sequence encodes CASSQVGGRADTQYF.

The V and J genes are TRBV20-1 and TRBJ1-1; 8 nucleotides line up with TRBD1. The CDR3 spans 14 residues. The ends lost 4 bases at V and 0 bases at J; junction bases unmatched: 4. Germline values: CDR1 DFQATT, CDR2 SNEGSKA (reference sequence). The CDR3 loop reads CSATYRGLNTEAFF. CDR3 sequence (DNA): TGCAGTGCTACGTACAGGGGGTTGAACACTGAAGCTTTCTTT.

The CDR3 region has the DNA TGTGCCAGCAGCCCACCCCTCACTAGCGGGGGGGCTGGTACGCAGTATTTT. This codes for CASSPPLTSGGAGTQYF. This chain links TRBV6-1 with TRBJ2-3; 13 positions match TRBD2. Germline CDR1 and CDR2: MNHNS and SASEGT. The CDR3 totals 17 residues. Trimming cost V 6 bases and J 8 bases; bases outside gene matches: 14.

In this sample, this clonotype turned up a few times. This chain connects TRBV12-3 or TRBV12-4 to TRBJ1-1, with D hard to call. Trimming took 8 bases from V and 5 from J, leaving 15 bases between them. This CDR3 region has 13 residues. CDR3: CASVRVGRTEAFF. In DNA form, the CDR3 reads TGTGCCAGCGTAAGAGTAGGTCGTACTGAAGCTTTCTTT.

This clonotype was seen a handful of times. The V call is TRBV5-1, the J call TRBJ2-5; TRBD2 matches at 13 bases. V was clipped by 5 bases and J by 2 bases; unmatched bases: 6. The V gene's germline CDR1 is SGHRS and CDR2 YFSETQ. The CDR3 is 16 residues long. The CDR3 sequence is CASSPRGLAGQETQYF. DNA of the CDR3: TGCGCCAGCAGTCCGCGGGGACTAGCGGGACAAGAGACCCAGTACTTC. Together with reference TRBV5-1 and TRBJ2-5, the CDR3 gives the full variable domain: KAGVTQTPRYLIKTRGQQVTLSCSPISGHRSVSWYQQTPGQGLQFLFEYFSETQRNKGNFPGRFSGRQFSNSRSEMNVSTLELGDSALYLCASSPRGLAGQETQYFGPGTRLLVL.

This clonotype has only a few counts. V is TRBV12-3 or TRBV12-4 and J is TRBJ1-2; TRBD1 agrees at 7 bases. CDR3 size: 13 residues. V lost 7 bases and J lost 4; bases outside the gene matches: 6. CDR3 bases: TGTGCCAGCACTCCGACAGGGATCTATGGCTACACCTTC. Its translation is CASTPTGIYGYTF.

The CDR3 here is CASSTSTYEQYF. The CDR3 DNA follows: TGTGCCAGCAGCACTAGCACCTACGAGCAGTACTTC. The J gene is TRBJ2-7, the V gene TRBV5-6, with D possibly being TRBD2 (6 bases). The CDR3 covers 12 residues. The germline gives CDR1 SGHDT, CDR2 YYEEEE. Trimming left V 4 bases short and J 2 bases short, with 7 bases between.

The rearrangement uses TRBV5-1 and TRBJ2-2, with unresolved D. Per germline, CDR1 SGHRS and CDR2 YFSETQ. The CDR3 sequence is 14 residues long. The V end was cut by 4 bases, the J end by 3 bases, with 10 bases between. Here the CDR3 reads CASSTGSHTGELFF. The CDR3 DNA sequence: TGCGCCAGCAGCACCGGAAGTCACACCGGGGAGCTGTTTTTT.

The chain uses TRBV5-1 and TRBJ2-1, with D perhaps being TRBD1 or TRBD2 (5 bases each). Per germline, CDR1 SGHRS and CDR2 YFSETQ. The CDR3 sequence is 14 residues long. V was shortened by 5 bases and J by 1 base, with 10 bases between the two germline ends. CDR3 DNA: TGCGCCAGCAGGGTAGAGGGGTCCTACAATGAGCAGTTCTTC. This gives the protein CASRVEGSYNEQFF.

The rearrangement uses TRBV19 and TRBJ2-3; 9 nucleotides match TRBD1. Judging by the DNA end, TRBJ1-5 fits better; the J call may be wrong. The CDR3 covers 14 residues. Germline V gives CDR1 LNHDA, CDR2 SQIVND (reference sequence). CDR3 in amino acids: CASSSTGGSDTQHF. CDR3 nucleotides: TGTGCCAGTAGTAGTACAGGGGGCTCGGATACGCAGCATTTT.

The chain has TRBV29-1 and TRBJ2-2, with D possibly TRBD1 on 6 matching bases. The germline V and J ends were trimmed by 6 bases and 4 bases, with 15 bases remaining between them. The CDR3 is made up of 14 amino acids. CDR1 is SQVTM and CDR2 is ANQGSEA in the germline V gene. CDR3 nucleotides: TGCAGCGTCCTTACACAGGGTAGCACCGGGGAGCTGTTTTTT. Encoded protein: CSVLTQGSTGELFF.

The V and J genes are TRBV12-3 or TRBV12-4 and TRBJ1-1; D possibly corresponds to TRBD1 (6 bases). The CDR3 is 15 residues long. Trimming removed 0 bases at V and 4 bases at J, with 12 bases between. This CDR3 is CASSLAKGGTTEAFF. As DNA, the CDR3 is TGTGCCAGCAGTTTAGCGAAGGGGGGTACCACTGAAGCTTTCTTT.

In its sample, this clonotype was seen a few times. This chain uses TRBV29-1 with TRBJ2-4; 10 nucleotides agree with TRBD1. The CDR3 length is 13 residues. Germline CDR1 SQVTM, CDR2 ANQGSEA. J gave up 8 bases and V 5 bases, and 6 bases lay outside the gene matches. The CDR3 spells CSVLGQGHYIQYF. CDR3 nucleotides: TGCAGCGTTTTGGGACAGGGGCATTACATTCAGTACTTC.